This T cell receptor (beta chain) was identified during a study of T-cell memory formation after mild COVID-19. TCRdb re-called the 5' RACE reads with MiXCR, one entry per CDR3 protein. The table lists around 450,000 distinct CDR3 sequences, about 19% of them singletons. Turning to this clonotype: Its antigen is undetermined.

CDR3 size: 18 residues. Study-wide points: Cross-reactive memory apparently joined, as some responding clones appeared in pre-infection memory. Clones that contracted clustered mainly in CM and EM if CD4+ and in EMRA if CD8+.

Material for sequencing was PBMCs or a T cell subset sorted from them (not recorded which). The V call is TRBV21-1, the J call TRBJ2-5; TRBD2 was called by the table and not checked on the DNA. TRBV21-1 is noted as a pseudogene. This clonotype was obtained from an adult woman who had mild COVID-19 (a few samples of this study predate the infection). Cell type and time point are not known. The CDR3 sequence is CASSNMGLAGGKPETQYF. Here the CDR3 DNA reads TGTGCCAGCAGCAATATGGGCCTAGCGGGGGGCAAACCAGAGACCCAGTACTTC.